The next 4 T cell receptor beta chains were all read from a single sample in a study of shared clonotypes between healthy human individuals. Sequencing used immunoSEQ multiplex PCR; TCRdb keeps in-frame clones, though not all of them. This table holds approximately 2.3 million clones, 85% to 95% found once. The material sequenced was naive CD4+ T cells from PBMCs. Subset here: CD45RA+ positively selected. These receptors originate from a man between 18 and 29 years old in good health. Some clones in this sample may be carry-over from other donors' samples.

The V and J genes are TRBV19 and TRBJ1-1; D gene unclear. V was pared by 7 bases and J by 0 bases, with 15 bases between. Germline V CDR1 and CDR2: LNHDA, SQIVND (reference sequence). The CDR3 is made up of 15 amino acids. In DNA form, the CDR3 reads TGTGCCAGTACCCTCCCATGGAGGATGAACACTGAAGCTTTCTTT. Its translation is CASTLPWRMNTEAFF.

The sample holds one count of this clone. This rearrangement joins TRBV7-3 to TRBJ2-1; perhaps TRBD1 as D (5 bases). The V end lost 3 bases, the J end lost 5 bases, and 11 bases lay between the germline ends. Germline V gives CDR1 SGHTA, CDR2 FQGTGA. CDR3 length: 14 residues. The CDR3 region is CASSFGRANNEQFF. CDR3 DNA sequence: TGTGCCAGCAGCTTCGGCAGGGCAAACAATGAGCAGTTCTTC.

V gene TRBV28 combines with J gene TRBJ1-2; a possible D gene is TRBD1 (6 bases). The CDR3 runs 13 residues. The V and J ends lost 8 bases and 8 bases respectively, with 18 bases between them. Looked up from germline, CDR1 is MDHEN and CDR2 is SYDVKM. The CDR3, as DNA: TGTGCCAGCCATACGGGGGGGCTAGGAGGCTACACCTTC. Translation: CASHTGGLGGYTF.

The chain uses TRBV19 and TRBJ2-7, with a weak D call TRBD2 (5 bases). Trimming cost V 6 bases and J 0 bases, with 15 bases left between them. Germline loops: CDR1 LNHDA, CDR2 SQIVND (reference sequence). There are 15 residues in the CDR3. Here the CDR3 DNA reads TGTGCCAGTAGCTCTCCGACTATTAGCTCCTACGAGCAGTACTTC. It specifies CASSSPTISSYEQYF.